This is a list of T cell receptor beta chains from one sample in a study of identical twins. TCRdb re-analysed the 5' RACE reads in MiXCR, keeping a single row per CDR3 protein. The sample lists 600,000 to 850,000 distinct CDR3 sequences; about 20% were seen once. In addition, the sample was reused for a study of T cells expressing NK-cell markers.

The sequencing sample was made of PBMCs. The receptor source for this set is a woman younger than 35 in good health. Each CDR3 is given with its conserved first and last residue. Fields, in order: V gene, D gene, CDR3 protein. The D gene is left open where the match is weak.

>TRBV9|.
CASSVEASAHNEQFF
>TRBV5-1|.
CASSLAEGTTDTQHF
>TRBV5-5|TRBD1
CASSWTGPIAGELFF
>TRBV4-1|TRBD2
CASSQDRAGGYNEQFF
>TRBV7-3|TRBD2
CASTPLLAGGPQETQYF
>TRBV20-1|TRBD2
CSASTSGGGHEQFF
>TRBV7-9|.
CASSPSQRDEQYF
>TRBV6-5|TRBD2
CASSYSGTSRETQYF
>TRBV10-3|.
CAISGSGRSDTQYF
>TRBV7-8|.
CASSLGAANQPQHF
>TRBV5-1|.
CASSLGAEQTTDTQYF
>TRBV5-1|.
CASSPSGVNYGYTF
>TRBV7-2|.
CASSLSGDAEDTQYF
>TRBV12-3/TRBV12-4|.
CASSLGPRYEQYF
>TRBV5-1|TRBD2
CASSLGLGGATDTQYF
>TRBV13|.
CASSSQGTHSYEQYF
>TRBV20-1|.
CSARPGLVRNEQFF
>TRBV5-1|TRBD1
CASAFDRDVAKNIQYF
>TRBV12-3/TRBV12-4|.
CASSYRVATIYF
>TRBV12-3/TRBV12-4|TRBD1
CASSRLRDRGSTNQPQHF
>TRBV2|TRBD2
CASGLGLAGGETQYF
>TRBV5-1|.
CASSGGNPTDTQYF
>TRBV12-3/TRBV12-4|.
CASSFNGNTIYF
>TRBV6-1|.
CASSVRGDDEKLFF
>TRBV15|.
CATSTERYSYEQYF
>TRBV30|.
CAWRSTGELFF
>TRBV5-1|.
CASKMADEQYF
>TRBV20-1|.
CSAYEDRDKQFF
>TRBV2|.
CAKKPTEGTDTQYF
>TRBV20-1|TRBD1
CSARDPGDRVTHEQYF
>TRBV12-3/TRBV12-4|.
CASSLSSHNSPLHF
>TRBV12-3/TRBV12-4|.
CASSLALEAYTF
>TRBV20-1|TRBD2
CSARGGGLAYNEQFF
>TRBV5-1|TRBD1
CASSLVRDRGHEQYF
>TRBV6-2/TRBV6-3|.
CASSETGGSYNEQFF